The 32 T cell receptor beta chains below come from one sample, sequenced in a study of CD8+ T cells in alopecia areata. Reverse transcription of extracted RNA yielded cDNA, which provided the sequencing template. The repertoire was sequenced with immunoSEQ multiplex PCR; TCRdb's copy has only in-frame clones and lacks some. The sample includes just over 150,000 clones, 50% to 65% seen only once; the top ten take approximately 20%. The sample was CD8+ T cells sorted from blood, taken at week 0. These receptors originate from a human donor with alopecia areata.

In this sample, this clone turned up a few times. This chain uses TRBV10-3 with TRBJ2-2; maybe TRBD2 (6 bases). CDR1 and CDR2 (germline): ENHRY, SYGVKD. CDR3 size: 16 residues. V was clipped by 11 bases and J by 4 bases, with 23 bases between them. CDR3 DNA: TGTGCCTCAAAGTTGGGAGGAGTAGGTGTCACCGGGGAGCTGTTTTTT. Translated, it gives CASKLGGVGVTGELFF.

This chain links TRBV6-5 with TRBJ1-2; D unclear. This CDR3 spans 13 amino acids. V lost 2 bases, J lost 2 bases, and 6 bases lay in between. CDR1 MNHEY and CDR2 SVGAGI come from the germline V gene. CDR3 region: CASSYGINYGYTF. In DNA form, the CDR3 reads TGTGCCAGCAGTTACGGCATCAACTATGGCTACACCTTC.

The chain employs TRBV4-3 and TRBJ2-3; tentatively, D is TRBD2 (6 bases). With 0 bases removed from V and 5 bases from J, the gap between germline ends came to 12 bases. The CDR3 covers 15 residues. CDR1 and CDR2 from the germline V gene are LGHNA and YSLEER. The CDR3 nucleotides are TGCGCCAGCAGCCAAGACAGGTGGGAGGTAGATACGCAGTATTTT. Translation: CASSQDRWEVDTQYF.

This clone has just a few counts. V usage is TRBV30 and J usage is TRBJ2-1, with a tentative D call TRBD1 (5 bases). This CDR3 comprises 12 residues. The germline V and J ends were trimmed by 0 bases and 9 bases, with 9 bases remaining between them. CDR1 GTSNPN and CDR2 SVGIG come from the germline V gene (reference sequence). The CDR3 is CAWSVVGVEQFF. CDR3 DNA: TGTGCCTGGAGTGTAGTAGGGGTTGAGCAGTTCTTC.

The V call is TRBV4-3, the J call TRBJ2-1; TRBD1 matches at 8 bases. Unmatched junction bases numbered 8, after V lost 0 bases and J lost 10 bases. Looked up from germline, CDR1 is LGHNA and CDR2 is YSLEER. The CDR3 has 15 residues. CDR3 amino acids: CASSQDFQGADEQFF. The DNA for the CDR3 is TGCGCCAGCAGCCAAGATTTCCAGGGGGCTGACGAGCAGTTCTTC.

The chain carries TRBV6-5 and TRBJ1-1; 8 positions match TRBD1. The CDR3 covers 14 residues. Germline CDR1 is MNHEY and CDR2 is SVGAGI. V shed 2 bases and J 7 bases; nucleotides not matched to a gene: 6. The CDR3 here is CASSYPDRVGEAFF. The DNA of the CDR3 is TGTGCCAGCAGTTACCCGGACAGGGTAGGTGAAGCTTTCTTT.

V and J are TRBV5-1 and TRBJ2-1; 7 bases map to TRBD2. CDR1 SGHRS and CDR2 YFSETQ come from the germline V gene. V lost 4 bases and J lost 2; bases outside the gene matches: 6. The CDR3 length is 15 residues. CDR3 nucleotides: TGCGCCAGCAGCGTAGCTAGCGGACCCTACAATGAGCAGTTCTTC. The encoded protein is CASSVASGPYNEQFF. Looking up the rest from reference TRBV5-1 and TRBJ2-1 gives the full variable domain: KAGVTQTPRYLIKTRGQQVTLSCSPISGHRSVSWYQQTPGQGLQFLFEYFSETQRNKGNFPGRFSGRQFSNSRSEMNVSTLELGDSALYLCASSVASGPYNEQFFGPGTRLTVL.

This clone turned up a few times. This rearrangement joins TRBV5-1 to TRBJ1-2; D gene uncertain. Trimming pared 2 bases from V and 3 bases from J, leaving 11 bases between. This CDR3 has 14 residues. CDR1 SGHRS and CDR2 YFSETQ come from the germline V gene. The CDR3 here is CASSFPEGDYGYTF. CDR3 coding DNA: TGCGCCAGCAGCTTTCCTGAGGGAGACTATGGCTACACCTTC.

This chain links TRBV7-8 with TRBJ1-2; no reliable D call. Deletions cut 3 bases from V and 3 bases from J, with 26 bases between. The CDR3 length is 19 residues. Germline V gene sequence: CDR1 SGHVS, CDR2 FQNEAQ. CDR3 nucleotides: TGTGCCAGCAGCTTTCCAAGAACCTTCGAAAAGACCGAAGACTATGGCTACACCTTC. As protein: CASSFPRTFEKTEDYGYTF.

The genes are TRBV1 and TRBJ2-7; no check of the table's D call, TRBD1, against the DNA was made. TRBV1 is reported as a pseudogene. CDR3 length equals 10 residues. For the CDR3, the DNA is TGCACCAGCGGCAACTACGAGCAGTACTTC. Protein sequence: CTSGNYEQYF.

The chain has TRBV7-9 and TRBJ1-1; 9 nucleotides line up with TRBD1. Losses at the gene ends were 1 base for V and 5 bases for J; bases not matched to a gene: 8. CDR1 and CDR2 from the germline V gene are SEHNR and FQNEAQ (reference sequence). The length of the CDR3 is 16 residues. The CDR3 DNA reads TGTGCCAGCAGCTTAGGGACAGGGGAGGCGTGGACTGAAGCTTTCTTT. It specifies CASSLGTGEAWTEAFF.

This clone was counted between two and nine times. The chain employs TRBV10-3 and TRBJ2-7; D could derive from TRBD1 or TRBD2 (6 bases each). From germline, CDR1 is ENHRY and CDR2 SYGVKD. CDR3 length equals 14 residues. V was cut by 5 bases and J by 1 base, with 12 bases left in between. The chain's CDR3 is CAISFGGLSYEQYF. In nucleotides, the CDR3 is TGTGCCATCAGTTTCGGGGGCTTGTCCTACGAGCAGTACTTC.

This rearrangement joins TRBV11-2 to TRBJ2-1; D is ambiguous. CDR3 length equals 12 residues. Trimming pared 1 base from V and 9 bases from J, leaving 7 bases between. Per the germline V gene, CDR1 is SGHAT and CDR2 is FQNNGV. CDR3 nucleotide sequence: TGTGCCAGCAGCTTAGGCGGCGCTGAGCAGTTCTTC. Residues: CASSLGGAEQFF.

Remarks on this clone: The same CDR3 arises from other DNA sequences in this sample as well. The J gene is TRBJ2-7, the V gene TRBV30; no reliable D call. Germline CDR1 GTSNPN, CDR2 SVGIG (reference sequence). V lost 3 bases and J 4 bases, leaving 7 bases between the germline ends. There are 11 residues in the CDR3. This CDR3 is CAWREGYEQYF. DNA for the CDR3: TGTGCCTGGAGGGAAGGATACGAGCAGTACTTC.

This clone has only a few counts. This specimen includes other DNA sequences encoding the same CDR3. The V and J genes are TRBV2 and TRBJ2-1; D could derive from TRBD1 or TRBD2 (5 bases each). This CDR3 is 14 amino acids long. Germline V CDR1 and CDR2: SNHLY, FYNNEI. V was trimmed by 5 bases and J by 6 bases, leaving 14 bases between them. The chain's CDR3 is CASSYVGDPNEQFF. DNA of the CDR3: TGTGCCAGCAGTTATGTGGGGGATCCCAATGAGCAGTTCTTC.

In this sample, this clone turned up a few times. The CDR3 loop is CANGGEAGANVLTF. The CDR3 nucleotides read TGTGCCAACGGGGGGGAGGCTGGGGCCAACGTCCTGACTTTC. The J gene is TRBJ2-6, the V gene TRBV10-3; 8 bases line up with TRBD2. This CDR3 has 14 amino acids. With V trimmed by 10 bases and J by 2 bases, 4 bases remained unmatched. Germline CDR1 and CDR2: ENHRY and SYGVKD.

The gene calls are TRBV14 and TRBJ2-3; D is ambiguous. The length of the CDR3 is 14 residues. CDR1 is SGHDN, CDR2 FVKESK, per germline. V was pared by 0 bases and J by 2 bases, with 6 bases between. DNA of the CDR3: TGTGCCAGCAGCCAAGAATCCATCACAGATACGCAGTATTTT. It translates to CASSQESITDTQYF.

This clone occurred a few times. The chain uses TRBV27 and TRBJ2-3, with TRBD2 matching 7 bases. Germline trimming cut 5 bases from V and 4 bases from J; bases unmatched to any gene: 12. CDR1 is MNHEY, CDR2 SMNVEV, per germline (reference sequence). CDR3 length: 16 amino acids. CDR3: CASSALTSLVPDTQYF. Written as DNA, the CDR3 is TGTGCCAGCAGTGCACTGACTAGCCTGGTCCCAGATACGCAGTATTTT.

This clone was detected once. The chain couples TRBV30 to TRBJ2-1; TRBD2 matches 7 bases. Germline V lookup: CDR1 GTSNPN, CDR2 SVGIG (reference sequence). The CDR3 totals 14 residues. Trimming cost V 1 base and J 7 bases; bases outside gene matches: 7. CDR3 sequence reads: CAWSAASGRNEQFF. In nucleotides, the CDR3 is TGTGCCTGGAGTGCCGCTAGCGGAAGGAATGAGCAGTTCTTC.

The chain uses TRBV5-6 and TRBJ1-1; D is possibly TRBD1 (6 bases). CDR3 length: 12 residues. The V and J ends lost 2 bases and 7 bases respectively, with 9 bases between them. CDR1 and CDR2 from the germline V gene are SGHDT and YYEEEE. The CDR3 protein is CASSLGTREAFF. The CDR3 region has the DNA TGTGCCAGCAGCTTAGGGACACGTGAAGCTTTCTTT.

This CDR3 reads CASSQALGELNNEQFF. The CDR3 region has the DNA TGCGCCAGCAGCCAAGCTTTAGGGGAACTAAACAATGAGCAGTTCTTC. The chain carries TRBV4-3 and TRBJ2-1; the D gene is possibly TRBD1 (5 bases). This CDR3 spans 16 amino acids. V lost 1 base and J lost 5, with 15 bases in between. Germline lookup yields CDR1 LGHNA and CDR2 YSLEER.

This clone was seen just once. In DNA form, the CDR3 reads TGTGCCAGCAGTAGCGGGACAGGGCGCGGGGATCTCCAGTACTTC. This gives the protein CASSSGTGRGDLQYF. The chain carries TRBV28 and TRBJ2-5, with 9 bases matching TRBD1. The CDR3 is 15 amino acids. Germline V gene lookup returns CDR1 MDHEN and CDR2 SYDVKM. Trimming cost V 5 bases and J 10 bases; bases outside gene matches: 14.

The J gene is TRBJ2-2, the V gene TRBV4-3; no firm D call. The V gene's germline CDR1 is LGHNA and CDR2 YSLEER. Trimming removed 1 base from V and 0 bases from J, with 12 bases in between. The CDR3 covers 17 residues. As DNA, the CDR3 is TGCGCCAGCAGCCAAGCCTGGGTAGCAACGAACACCGGGGAGCTGTTTTTT. It yields the protein CASSQAWVATNTGELFF.

This clone came up a few times. Other DNA sequences in the same sample also yield this CDR3. The gene calls are TRBV29-1 and TRBJ2-1, with no clear D. The CDR3 covers 11 residues. Germline CDR1 is SQVTM and CDR2 is ANQGSEA. V was clipped by 4 bases and J by 6 bases, with 7 bases between them. The CDR3 DNA reads as TGCAGCGTTGTATCGGGCAATGAGCAGTTCTTC. Amino acid sequence: CSVVSGNEQFF.

This rearrangement joins TRBV10-1 to TRBJ2-7; D not certain. The CDR3 consists of 11 residues. Germline V gives CDR1 WNHNN, CDR2 SYGVQD (reference sequence). The germline V and J ends were trimmed by 0 bases and 5 bases, with 2 bases remaining between them. The CDR3 loop reads CASSESHEQYF. CDR3 nucleotide sequence: TGCGCCAGCAGTGAGTCCCACGAGCAGTACTTC.

The chain recombines TRBV19 with TRBJ1-1; D is perhaps TRBD1 (6 bases). The CDR3 consists of 13 residues. Germline CDR1 reads LNHDA; CDR2 reads SQIVND (reference sequence). The germline V and J ends were trimmed by 11 bases and 1 base, with 14 bases remaining between them. Here the CDR3 reads CACDKTGNTEAFF. The CDR3 region has the DNA TGTGCCTGTGACAAGACAGGGAACACTGAAGCTTTCTTT.

This chain uses TRBV30 with TRBJ2-6; either TRBD1 or TRBD2 may supply D (5 bases each). V dropped 2 bases and J dropped 4 bases, with 12 bases sitting between them. The CDR3 spans 15 residues. Germline V gene data show CDR1 as GTSNPN and CDR2 as SVGIG (reference sequence). The CDR3 DNA is TGTGCCTGGAGTTATGAAGGGACCGGGGCCAACGTCCTGACTTTC. It is translated as CAWSYEGTGANVLTF.

This clone showed up just a few times. The chain is built from TRBV30 and TRBJ1-2; weak D call: TRBD1 (6 bases). CDR1 GTSNPN and CDR2 SVGIG come from the germline V gene (reference sequence). This CDR3 has 12 residues. V lost 3 bases and J 4 bases, leaving 9 bases between the germline ends. CDR3 nucleotides: TGTGCCTGGAGCGGGGGCGGCTATGGCTACACCTTC. This gives the protein CAWSGGGYGYTF.

This clone was counted a single time. V gene TRBV27 combines with J gene TRBJ2-1; D may correspond to TRBD1 or TRBD2 (5 bases each). In germline, CDR1 is MNHEY, CDR2 SMNVEV (reference sequence). CDR3 size: 12 residues. V gave up 2 bases and J gave up 9 bases, with 8 bases separating them. The CDR3 coding sequence is TGTGCCAGCAGTTTACCGGGGACTGAGCAGTTCTTC. Its translation is CASSLPGTEQFF.

This clone was picked up a small number of times. The CDR3 sequence is CASSLHFGDRLYEQYF. CDR3 coding DNA: TGCGCCAGCAGCCTCCACTTCGGGGACAGACTATACGAGCAGTACTTC. This sequence joins TRBV4-3 and TRBJ2-7; TRBD1 aligns across 7 bases. CDR1 is LGHNA, CDR2 YSLEER, per germline. This CDR3 has 16 amino acids. V dropped 4 bases and J dropped 4; count of bases not matched to a gene: 13.

This chain joins TRBV4-3 and TRBJ1-5; no clear D gene. The CDR3 contains 14 residues. From germline, CDR1 is LGHNA and CDR2 YSLEER. Between the trimmed V and J ends, which lost 0 bases and 1 base, there was a span of 4 bases. CDR3: CASSQDYSNQPQHF. CDR3 DNA sequence: TGCGCCAGCAGCCAAGATTACAGCAATCAGCCCCAGCATTTT.

V usage is TRBV7-2 and J usage is TRBJ1-1; no clear D gene. The V end lost 4 bases, the J end lost 7 bases, and 13 bases lay between the germline ends. The CDR3 contains 13 residues. In germline, CDR1 is SGHTA, CDR2 FQGNSA. CDR3 coding DNA: TGTGCCAGCAGCTCAAGGGAAGTGGGTGAAGCTTTCTTT. Translating it yields CASSSREVGEAFF. Combining the CDR3 with reference TRBV7-2 and TRBJ1-1 gives the whole variable domain GAGVSQSPSNKVTEKGKDVELRCDPISGHTALYWYRQSLGQGLEFLIYFQGNSAPDKSGLPSDRFSAERTGGSVSTLTIQRTQQEDSAVYLCASSSREVGEAFFGQGTRLTVV.